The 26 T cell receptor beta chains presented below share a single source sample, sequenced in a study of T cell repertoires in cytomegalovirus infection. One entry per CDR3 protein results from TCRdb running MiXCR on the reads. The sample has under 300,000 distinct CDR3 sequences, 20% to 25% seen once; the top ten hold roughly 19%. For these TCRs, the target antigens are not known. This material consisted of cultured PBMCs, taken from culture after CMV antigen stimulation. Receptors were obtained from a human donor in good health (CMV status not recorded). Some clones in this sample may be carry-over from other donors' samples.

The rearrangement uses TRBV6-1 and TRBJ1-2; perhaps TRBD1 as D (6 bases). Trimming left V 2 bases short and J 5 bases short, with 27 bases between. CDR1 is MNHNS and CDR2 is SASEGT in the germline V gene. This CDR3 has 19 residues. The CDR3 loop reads CASSESGGPPLALRYGYTF. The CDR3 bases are TGTGCCAGCAGTGAATCGGGGGGGCCTCCCCTCGCGTTGAGATATGGCTACACCTTC.

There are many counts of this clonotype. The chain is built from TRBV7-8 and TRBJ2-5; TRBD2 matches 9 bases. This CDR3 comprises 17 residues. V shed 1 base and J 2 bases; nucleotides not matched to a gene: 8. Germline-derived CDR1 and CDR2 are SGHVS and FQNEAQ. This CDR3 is CASSLVPSSGTQETQYF. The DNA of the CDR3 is TGTGCCAGCAGCTTAGTTCCCTCTAGCGGGACACAAGAGACCCAGTACTTC.

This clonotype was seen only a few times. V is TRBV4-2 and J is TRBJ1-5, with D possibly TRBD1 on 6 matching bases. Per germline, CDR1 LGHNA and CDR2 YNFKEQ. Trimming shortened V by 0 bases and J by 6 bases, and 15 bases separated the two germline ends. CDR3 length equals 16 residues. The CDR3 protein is CASSQDGSRGSQPQHF. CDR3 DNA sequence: TGTGCCAGCAGCCAAGACGGGTCCAGGGGAAGTCAGCCCCAGCATTTT.

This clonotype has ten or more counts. The CDR3 reads CASSLASDRVGEQFF. CDR3 nucleotides: TGTGCCAGCAGCTTAGCGTCGGACAGGGTCGGAGAGCAGTTCTTC. The chain is built from TRBV7-2 and TRBJ2-1; 8 positions agree with TRBD1. Germline V gives CDR1 SGHTA, CDR2 FQGNSA. The CDR3 loop spans 15 amino acids. With 0 bases clipped from V and 10 bases from J, the junction kept 8 bases outside the gene matches. Looking up the rest from reference TRBV7-2 and TRBJ2-1 gives the full variable domain: GAGVSQSPSNKVTEKGKDVELRCDPISGHTALYWYRQSLGQGLEFLIYFQGNSAPDKSGLPSDRFSAERTGGSVSTLTIQRTQQEDSAVYLCASSLASDRVGEQFFGPGTRLTVL.

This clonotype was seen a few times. CDR3 coding DNA: TGCAGTGCTTCCGAGGACAGCTCCTTCAGGACTGAAGCTTTCTTT. Amino acids: CSASEDSSFRTEAFF. J is TRBJ1-1 and V is TRBV20-1, with a tentative D call TRBD1 (6 bases). Trimming took 5 bases from V and 5 from J, leaving 21 bases between them. The CDR3 length is 15 residues. Germline CDR1 DFQATT, CDR2 SNEGSKA (reference sequence).

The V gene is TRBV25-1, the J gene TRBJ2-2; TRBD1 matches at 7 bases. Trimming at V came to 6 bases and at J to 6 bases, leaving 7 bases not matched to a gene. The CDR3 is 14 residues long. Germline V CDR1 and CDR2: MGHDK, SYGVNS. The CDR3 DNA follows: TGTGCCAGCAGGGGGGACAGTCCTCCCGGGGAGCTGTTTTTT. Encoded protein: CASRGDSPPGELFF.

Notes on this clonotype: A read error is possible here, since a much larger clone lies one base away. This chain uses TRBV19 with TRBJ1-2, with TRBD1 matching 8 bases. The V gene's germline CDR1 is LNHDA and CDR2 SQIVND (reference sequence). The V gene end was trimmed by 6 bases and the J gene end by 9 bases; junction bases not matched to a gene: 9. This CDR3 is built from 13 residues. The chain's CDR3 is CASRGTGFNSYTF. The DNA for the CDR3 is TGTGCCAGTAGGGGGACAGGTTTCAATAGCTACACCTTC.

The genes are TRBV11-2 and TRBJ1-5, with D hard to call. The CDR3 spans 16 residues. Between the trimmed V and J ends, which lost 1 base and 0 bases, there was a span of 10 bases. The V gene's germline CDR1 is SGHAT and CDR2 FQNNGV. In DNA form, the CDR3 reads TGTGCCAGCAGCTTAGTCCCCGTCTATAGCAATCAGCCCCAGCATTTT. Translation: CASSLVPVYSNQPQHF.

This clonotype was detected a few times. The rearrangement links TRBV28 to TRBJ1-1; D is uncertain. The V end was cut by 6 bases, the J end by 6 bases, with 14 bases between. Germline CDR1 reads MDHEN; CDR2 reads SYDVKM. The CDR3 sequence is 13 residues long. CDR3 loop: CASSPPSMAEAFF. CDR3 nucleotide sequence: TGTGCCAGCAGCCCTCCCTCCATGGCTGAAGCTTTCTTT.

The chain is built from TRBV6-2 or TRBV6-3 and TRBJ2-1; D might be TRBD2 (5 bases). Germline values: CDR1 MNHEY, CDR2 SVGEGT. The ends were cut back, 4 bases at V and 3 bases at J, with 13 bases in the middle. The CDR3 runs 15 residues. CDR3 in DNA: TGTGCCAGCAGTTCATGGACTCTCAACTACAATGAGCAGTTCTTC. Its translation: CASSSWTLNYNEQFF.

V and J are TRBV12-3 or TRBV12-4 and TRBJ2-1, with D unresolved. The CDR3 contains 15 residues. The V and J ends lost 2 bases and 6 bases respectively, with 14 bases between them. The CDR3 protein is CASSLRDPKPNEQFF. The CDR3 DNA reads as TGTGCCAGCAGTTTACGTGACCCGAAACCCAATGAGCAGTTCTTC.

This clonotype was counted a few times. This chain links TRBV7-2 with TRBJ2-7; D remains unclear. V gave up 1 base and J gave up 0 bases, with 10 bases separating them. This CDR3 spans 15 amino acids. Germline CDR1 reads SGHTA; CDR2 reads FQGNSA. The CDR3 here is CASSLGSAYSYEQYF. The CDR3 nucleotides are TGTGCCAGCAGCTTAGGTTCAGCGTACTCCTACGAGCAGTACTTC. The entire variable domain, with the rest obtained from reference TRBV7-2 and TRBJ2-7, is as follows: GAGVSQSPSNKVTEKGKDVELRCDPISGHTALYWYRQSLGQGLEFLIYFQGNSAPDKSGLPSDRFSAERTGGSVSTLTIQRTQQEDSAVYLCASSLGSAYSYEQYFGPGTRLTVT.

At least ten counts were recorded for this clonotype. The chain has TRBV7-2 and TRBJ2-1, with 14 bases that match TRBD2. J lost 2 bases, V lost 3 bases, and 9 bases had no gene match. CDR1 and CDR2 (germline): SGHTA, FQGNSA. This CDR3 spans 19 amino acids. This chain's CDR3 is CASSLGLAGVIATYNEQFF. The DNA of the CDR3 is TGTGCCAGCAGCTTGGGACTAGCGGGAGTTATCGCCACCTACAATGAGCAGTTCTTC.

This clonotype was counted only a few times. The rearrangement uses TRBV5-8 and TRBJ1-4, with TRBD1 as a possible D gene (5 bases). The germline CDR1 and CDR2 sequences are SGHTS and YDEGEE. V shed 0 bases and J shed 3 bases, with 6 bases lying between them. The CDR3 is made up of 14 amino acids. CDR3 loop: CASSLEQANEKLFF. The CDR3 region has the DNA TGTGCCAGCAGCTTGGAACAGGCTAATGAAAAACTGTTTTTT.

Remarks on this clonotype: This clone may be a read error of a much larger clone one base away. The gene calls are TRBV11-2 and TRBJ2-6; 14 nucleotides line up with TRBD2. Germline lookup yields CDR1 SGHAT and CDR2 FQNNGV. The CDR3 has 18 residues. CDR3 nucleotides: TGTGTCAGCAGCTCCAGACTAGCGGGAGGGTCTGGGGCCAACGTCCTGACTTTC. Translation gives CVSSSRLAGGSGANVLTF.

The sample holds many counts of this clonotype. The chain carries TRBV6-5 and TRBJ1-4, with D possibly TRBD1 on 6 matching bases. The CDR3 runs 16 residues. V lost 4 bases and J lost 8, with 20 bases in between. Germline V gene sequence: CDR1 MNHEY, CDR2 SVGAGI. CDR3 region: CASSSHRQVVLEKLFF. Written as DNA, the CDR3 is TGTGCCAGCAGTTCCCACCGACAGGTGGTCCTAGAAAAACTGTTTTTT.

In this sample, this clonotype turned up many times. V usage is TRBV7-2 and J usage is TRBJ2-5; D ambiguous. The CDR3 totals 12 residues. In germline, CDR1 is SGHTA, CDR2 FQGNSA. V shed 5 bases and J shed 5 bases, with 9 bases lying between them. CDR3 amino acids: CASSPGLETQYF. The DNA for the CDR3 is TGTGCCAGCAGCCCAGGATTGGAGACCCAGTACTTC.

The CDR3 region is CATRGETGPNEKLFF. The CDR3 DNA reads TGTGCCACCAGGGGGGAGACAGGGCCTAATGAAAAACTGTTTTTT. This sequence joins TRBV15 and TRBJ1-4; TRBD1 aligns across 7 bases. This CDR3 spans 15 amino acids. The trim removed 6 bases at V and 3 bases at J, leaving 7 bases unmatched. Germline values: CDR1 LNHNV, CDR2 YYDKDF (reference sequence).

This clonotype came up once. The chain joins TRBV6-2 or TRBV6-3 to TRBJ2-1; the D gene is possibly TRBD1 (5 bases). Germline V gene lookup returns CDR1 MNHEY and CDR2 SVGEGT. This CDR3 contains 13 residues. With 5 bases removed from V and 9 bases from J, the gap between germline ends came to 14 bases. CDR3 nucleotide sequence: TGTGCCAGCAGTGGTCGGCCCCAGGGTGAGCAGTTCTTC. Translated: CASSGRPQGEQFF.

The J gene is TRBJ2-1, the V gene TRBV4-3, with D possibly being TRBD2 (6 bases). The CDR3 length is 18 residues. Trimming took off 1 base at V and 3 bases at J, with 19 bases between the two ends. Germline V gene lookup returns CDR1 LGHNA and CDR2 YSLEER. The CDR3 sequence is CASSQGVEETRVYNEQFF. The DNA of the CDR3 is TGCGCCAGCAGCCAAGGTGTTGAGGAGACTAGGGTCTACAATGAGCAGTTCTTC.

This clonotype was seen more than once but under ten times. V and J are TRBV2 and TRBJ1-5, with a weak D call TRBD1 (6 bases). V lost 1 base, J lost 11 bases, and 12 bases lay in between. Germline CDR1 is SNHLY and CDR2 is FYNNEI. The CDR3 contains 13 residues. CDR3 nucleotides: TGTGCCAGCAGTGAAGTGCAGGGGAAGACCCAGCATTTT. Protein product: CASSEVQGKTQHF.

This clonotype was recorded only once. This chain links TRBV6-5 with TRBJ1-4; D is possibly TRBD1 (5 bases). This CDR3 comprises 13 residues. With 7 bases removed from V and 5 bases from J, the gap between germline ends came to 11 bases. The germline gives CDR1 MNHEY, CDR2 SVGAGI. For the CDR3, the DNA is TGTGCCAGCAAGGGGCTTAGGAATGAAAAACTGTTTTTT. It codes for CASKGLRNEKLFF.

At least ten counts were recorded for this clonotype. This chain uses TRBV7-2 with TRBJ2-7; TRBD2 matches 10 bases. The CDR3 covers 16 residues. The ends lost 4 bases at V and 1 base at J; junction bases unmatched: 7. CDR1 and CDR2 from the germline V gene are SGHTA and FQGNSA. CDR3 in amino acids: CASSYSGTSASYEQYF. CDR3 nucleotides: TGTGCCAGCAGCTACTCCGGGACTAGCGCGTCCTACGAGCAGTACTTC.

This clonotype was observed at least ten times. The CDR3 loop reads CASKQGQETQYF. For the CDR3, the DNA is TGTGCCAGCAAACAGGGCCAAGAGACCCAGTACTTC. The chain links TRBV28 to TRBJ2-5, with TRBD1 as a possible D gene (6 bases). Trimming removed 7 bases from V and 1 base from J, with 7 bases in between. The germline V gene encodes CDR1 MDHEN and CDR2 SYDVKM. The CDR3 covers 12 residues.

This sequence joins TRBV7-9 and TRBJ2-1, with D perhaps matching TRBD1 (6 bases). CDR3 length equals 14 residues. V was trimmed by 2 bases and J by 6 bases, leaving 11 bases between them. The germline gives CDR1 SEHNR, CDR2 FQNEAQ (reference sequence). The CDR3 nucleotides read TGTGCCAGCAGCTTAAAGGACAGTCTCAATGAGCAGTTCTTC. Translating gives CASSLKDSLNEQFF.

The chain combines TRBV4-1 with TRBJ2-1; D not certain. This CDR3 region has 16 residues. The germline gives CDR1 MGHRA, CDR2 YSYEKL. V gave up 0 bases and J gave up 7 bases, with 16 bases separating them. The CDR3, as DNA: TGCGCCAGCAGCCAAGATCTTAGTGCGGTTAGGAATGAGCAGTTCTTC. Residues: CASSQDLSAVRNEQFF.